Shown below are 13 T cell receptor beta chains from a single sample sequenced in a study of T cell repertoires in cytomegalovirus infection. MiXCR was run by TCRdb on the reads, yielding one entry per CDR3 protein. The repertoire holds some 700,000 distinct CDR3 sequences, 35% to 40% seen once, with 2.8% in the top ten. Sequenced input: PBMCs. These receptors were obtained from a human donor in good health (CMV status not recorded). Some clones in this sample may be carry-over from other donors' samples.

This clonotype was counted only a few times. V and J are TRBV5-4 and TRBJ1-2, with 7 bases lining up with TRBD1. This CDR3 comprises 14 residues. After removal of 2 bases from V and 4 bases from J, the junction contained 5 bases not matched to a gene. From germline, CDR1 is SGHNT and CDR2 YYREEE (reference sequence). CDR3 nucleotides: TGTGCCAGCAGCTTCACAGGGGCTTCCTATGGCTACACCTTC. As protein: CASSFTGASYGYTF.

This clonotype has ten or more counts. The chain has TRBV7-2 and TRBJ1-5; TRBD1 agrees at 7 bases. Germline assignment: CDR1 SGHTA and CDR2 FQGNSA. CDR3 length: 15 residues. V lost 3 bases to trimming and J lost 6 bases; unmatched junction nucleotides: 8. CDR3 protein: CASSFGEGAGQPQHF. Written as DNA, the CDR3 is TGTGCCAGCAGCTTCGGAGAGGGGGCGGGTCAGCCCCAGCATTTT. Full variable domain (rest looked up from reference TRBV7-2 and TRBJ1-5): GAGVSQSPSNKVTEKGKDVELRCDPISGHTALYWYRQSLGQGLEFLIYFQGNSAPDKSGLPSDRFSAERTGGSVSTLTIQRTQQEDSAVYLCASSFGEGAGQPQHFGDGTRLSIL.

This clonotype was counted ten times or more. V is TRBV5-1 and J is TRBJ2-1; 9 bases match TRBD1. V shed 0 bases and J 7 bases; nucleotides not matched to a gene: 5. The CDR3 has 15 amino acids. Germline CDR1 is SGHRS and CDR2 is YFSETQ. CDR3 in DNA: TGCGCCAGCAGCTTGGACGGACAGGGGCTGAATGAGCAGTTCTTC. Protein sequence: CASSLDGQGLNEQFF.

This rearrangement joins TRBV12-5 to TRBJ2-5, with unresolved D. The V gene's germline CDR1 is LGHNT and CDR2 FRNRAP. Trimming pared 2 bases from V and 1 base from J, leaving 2 bases between. This CDR3 is 12 amino acids long. The CDR3 DNA is TGTGCTAGTGGTTTGTCCCAAGAGACCCAGTACTTC. Amino acid sequence: CASGLSQETQYF.

The rearrangement joins TRBV28 to TRBJ2-3; unclear D gene. V was shortened by 2 bases and J by 0 bases, with 9 bases between the two germline ends. CDR3 length: 15 amino acids. Germline assignment: CDR1 MDHEN and CDR2 SYDVKM. The CDR3 nucleotides read TGTGCCAGCAGTTTAGGTCCCGCTAGCACAGATACGCAGTATTTT. The encoded protein is CASSLGPASTDTQYF.

In this sample, this clonotype turned up a few times. This chain links TRBV5-1 with TRBJ1-2, with 8 bases identical to TRBD1. Trimming took 1 base from V and 6 from J; bases not matched to a gene: 5. The germline CDR1 and CDR2 sequences are SGHRS and YFSETQ. This CDR3 comprises 14 residues. CDR3 bases: TGCGCCAGCAGCTTGTCAGGGGGCATCAATGGCTACACCTTC. Encoded protein: CASSLSGGINGYTF.

The chain joins TRBV29-1 to TRBJ2-1; 7 bases are shared with TRBD1. The V gene's germline CDR1 is SQVTM and CDR2 ANQGSEA. V gave up 6 bases and J gave up 3 bases; unmatched junction bases: 5. CDR3 length equals 13 residues. The CDR3 nucleotides are TGCAGCGTCGGTACAGGGGTCTACAATGAGCAGTTCTTC. Protein product: CSVGTGVYNEQFF.

This clonotype has only one observation. J is TRBJ1-1 and V is TRBV5-6, with D maybe TRBD1 (5 bases). The germline gives CDR1 SGHDT, CDR2 YYEEEE. V was pared by 2 bases and J by 7 bases, with 12 bases between. The CDR3 loop spans 13 amino acids. The CDR3 DNA follows: TGTGCCAGCAGCTTTTGGGGGAGAAATGAAGCTTTCTTT. Translation gives CASSFWGRNEAFF.

This clonotype was picked up many times. This chain joins TRBV19 and TRBJ1-5, with 7 positions matching TRBD1. Germline loops: CDR1 LNHDA, CDR2 SQIVND (reference sequence). The trim removed 7 bases at V and 7 bases at J, leaving 10 bases unmatched. This CDR3 comprises 14 residues. CDR3: CASTNDRVRQPQHF. CDR3 DNA sequence: TGTGCCAGTACCAACGACAGGGTGCGGCAGCCCCAGCATTTT. Filled out from reference TRBV19 and TRBJ1-5, the complete variable domain reads DGGITQSPKYLFRKEGQNVTLSCEQNLNHDAMYWYRQDPGQGLRLIYYSQIVNDFQKGDIAEGYSVSREKKESFPLTVTSAQKNPTAFYLCASTNDRVRQPQHFGDGTRLSIL.

CDR3 region: CASSKGRGISYNEQFF. The CDR3 DNA sequence: TGTGCCAGTAGTAAGGGGCGGGGGATATCCTACAATGAGCAGTTCTTC. The J gene is TRBJ2-1, the V gene TRBV19; TRBD2 agrees at 7 bases. Germline V gene sequence: CDR1 LNHDA, CDR2 SQIVND (reference sequence). There are 16 residues in the CDR3. V shed 4 bases, J shed 1 base, and the junction held 7 bases outside the gene matches.

The V and J genes are TRBV4-1 and TRBJ1-2; 7 bases agree with TRBD1. CDR3 length: 17 residues. The trim removed 0 bases at V and 2 bases at J, leaving 9 bases unmatched. CDR1 and CDR2 (germline): MGHRA, YSYEKL. CDR3 in amino acids: CASSQDYLGTENYGYTF. CDR3 DNA: TGCGCCAGCAGCCAAGACTACTTGGGGACAGAGAACTATGGCTACACCTTC.

The V and J genes are TRBV30 and TRBJ2-7; the D is unclear. The CDR3 runs to 12 residues. The germline gives CDR1 GTSNPN, CDR2 SVGIG (reference sequence). V was shortened by 4 bases and J by 3 bases, with 10 bases between the two germline ends. The CDR3 DNA is TGTGCCTGGACTGGCGTAAGCTACGAGCAGTACTTC. It yields the protein CAWTGVSYEQYF.

This clonotype appeared a few times. This chain links TRBV16 with TRBJ1-5; 7 positions match TRBD1. This CDR3 has 17 residues. V dropped 2 bases and J dropped 4; count of bases not matched to a gene: 11. The V gene's germline CDR1 is KGHSY and CDR2 FQNENV. The CDR3: CASSQMAGQGVNQPQHF. The CDR3 DNA follows: TGTGCCAGCAGCCAAATGGCCGGCCAGGGGGTAAATCAGCCCCAGCATTTT.